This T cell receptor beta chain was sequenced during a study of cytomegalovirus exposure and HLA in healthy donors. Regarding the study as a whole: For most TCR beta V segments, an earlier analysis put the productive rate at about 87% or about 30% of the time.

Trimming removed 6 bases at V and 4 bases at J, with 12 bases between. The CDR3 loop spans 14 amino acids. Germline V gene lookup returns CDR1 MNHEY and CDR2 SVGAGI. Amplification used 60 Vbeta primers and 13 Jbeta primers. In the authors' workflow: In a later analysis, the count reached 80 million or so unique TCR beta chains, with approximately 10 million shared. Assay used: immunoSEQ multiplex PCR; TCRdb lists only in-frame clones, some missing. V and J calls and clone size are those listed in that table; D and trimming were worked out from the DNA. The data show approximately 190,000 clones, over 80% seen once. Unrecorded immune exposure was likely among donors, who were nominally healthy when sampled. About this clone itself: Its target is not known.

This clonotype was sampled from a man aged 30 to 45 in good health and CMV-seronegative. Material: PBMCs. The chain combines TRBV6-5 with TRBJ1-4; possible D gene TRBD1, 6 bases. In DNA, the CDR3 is TGTGCCAGCAGCCGGACAGTTCTTAATGAAAAACTGTTTTTT. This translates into CASSRTVLNEKLFF.